These 30 T cell receptor beta chains were sequenced from one sample in a study of siplizumab effects on memory and regulatory T cells. Generated by immunoSEQ multiplex PCR, the TCRdb table keeps only in-frame clones and is missing some. Among about 100,000 clones listed, approximately 94% were seen once. What was sequenced was non-Treg CD4+ T cells sorted from blood. These receptors were obtained from a human donor in good health.

This clone appeared once. The chain's CDR3 is CASSLDFPGGRIYGYTF. As DNA, the CDR3 is TGTGCCAGCAGCTTAGATTTTCCCGGGGGTCGGATATATGGCTACACCTTC. The chain has TRBV7-8 and TRBJ1-2; D may be TRBD1 (5 bases). The germline CDR1 and CDR2 sequences are SGHVS and FQNEAQ. Trimming stripped 1 base from V and 5 bases from J, with 20 bases between. The length of the CDR3 is 17 residues. The whole variable domain, remainder taken from reference TRBV7-8 and TRBJ1-2, is GAGVSQSPRYKVAKRGQDVALRCDPISGHVSLFWYQQALGQGPEFLTYFQNEAQLDKSGLPSDRFFAERPEGSVSTLKIQRTQQEDSAVYLCASSLDFPGGRIYGYTFGSGTRLTVV.

This chain uses TRBV10-3 with TRBJ2-1; 9 bases match TRBD2. The CDR3 is 16 residues long. CDR1 is ENHRY, CDR2 SYGVKD, per germline. V shed 0 bases and J 5 bases; nucleotides not matched to a gene: 5. The CDR3 sequence: CAISESGLAGDNEQFF. The CDR3 nucleotides read TGTGCCATCAGTGAGTCGGGGTTAGCGGGAGACAATGAGCAGTTCTTC.

This clone was seen more than once but under ten times. This chain links TRBV12-5 with TRBJ2-1; 8 bases align to TRBD2. CDR3 length equals 19 residues. Germline V gene data show CDR1 as LGHNT and CDR2 as FRNRAP. V trimming: 1 base; J trimming: 1 base; junction bases outside the gene matches: 12. CDR3 bases: TGTGCTAGTGGTTTGGGAGCGGGAGTGTTTTTTGAATCCTACAATGAGCAGTTCTTC. Translation gives CASGLGAGVFFESYNEQFF.

This rearrangement joins TRBV13 to TRBJ1-6; 11 bases are shared with TRBD1. This CDR3 region has 14 residues. Germline-derived CDR1 and CDR2 are PRHDT and FYEKMQ (reference sequence). The junction had 4 bases not matched to a gene; V was cut back by 5 bases and J by 10 bases. As DNA, the CDR3 is TGTGCCAGCAGCCCCGGGACAGGGGGATCACCCCTCCACTTT. Translating it yields CASSPGTGGSPLHF. Using reference TRBV13 and TRBJ1-6 for the parts outside the CDR3, the full variable domain is AAGVIQSPRHLIKEKRETATLKCYPIPRHDTVYWYQQGPGQDPQFLISFYEKMQSDKGSIPDRFSAQQFSDYHSELNMSSLELGDSALYFCASSPGTGGSPLHFGNGTRLTVT.

The chain is built from TRBV19 and TRBJ2-7; maybe TRBD1 (6 bases). Trimming pared 4 bases from V and 3 bases from J, leaving 10 bases between. This CDR3 has 13 residues. The germline CDR1 and CDR2 sequences are LNHDA and SQIVND (reference sequence). The CDR3 here is CASSTGQIYEQYF. The CDR3 bases are TGTGCCAGTAGTACTGGACAGATCTACGAGCAGTACTTC.

V gene TRBV7-9 combines with J gene TRBJ2-7; no clear D gene. The CDR3 is 14 residues long. CDR1 and CDR2 from the germline V gene are SEHNR and FQNEAQ (reference sequence). V lost 5 bases, J lost 3 bases, and 14 bases lay in between. CDR3 in amino acids: CASSLPGDFYEQYF. CDR3 DNA: TGTGCCAGCAGCCTACCTGGGGATTTCTACGAGCAGTACTTC.

The chain joins TRBV19 to TRBJ2-1; TRBD2 might be the D (5 bases). Trimming removed 0 bases from V and 11 bases from J, with 23 bases in between. Germline V gene sequence: CDR1 LNHDA, CDR2 SQIVND (reference sequence). There are 17 residues in the CDR3. In DNA form, the CDR3 reads TGTGCCAGTAGTATAGAGAGACATCAACAGCGGTCGAGTCAGCAGTTCTTC. This codes for CASSIERHQQRSSQQFF.

This chain links TRBV28 with TRBJ2-2, with D maybe TRBD1 (6 bases). Trimming shortened V by 6 bases and J by 8 bases, and 16 bases separated the two germline ends. CDR1 MDHEN and CDR2 SYDVKM come from the germline V gene. The CDR3 extends over 14 amino acids. In nucleotides, the CDR3 is TGTGCCAGCAGGTCTACACCAGGGGCTGGGGAGCTGTTTTTT. The encoded protein is CASRSTPGAGELFF. The full variable domain, with the rest looked up from reference TRBV28 and TRBJ2-2, is DVKVTQSSRYLVKRTGEKVFLECVQDMDHENMFWYRQDPGLGLRLIYFSYDVKMKEKGDIPEGYSVSREKKERFSLILESASTNQTSMYLCASRSTPGAGELFFGEGSRLTVL.

The gene calls are TRBV5-1 and TRBJ2-7; tentatively, D is TRBD2 (6 bases). Trimming stripped 0 bases from V and 3 bases from J, with 10 bases between. CDR1 SGHRS and CDR2 YFSETQ come from the germline V gene. The CDR3 sequence is 14 residues long. DNA for the CDR3: TGCGCCAGCAGCTTGGTGGGTAGCGGCTACGAGCAGTACTTC. It is translated as CASSLVGSGYEQYF.

This chain links TRBV9 with TRBJ2-1, with D uncertain. Per the germline V gene, CDR1 is SGDLS and CDR2 is YYNGEE. The CDR3 runs 15 residues. The V gene lost 3 bases and the J gene lost 0 bases, with 10 bases spanning the gap. This chain's CDR3 is CASSAHDSSYNEQFF. CDR3 coding DNA: TGTGCCAGCAGCGCCCATGATAGCTCCTACAATGAGCAGTTCTTC.

The genes are TRBV11-1 and TRBJ2-1; D remains ambiguous. This CDR3 has 16 residues. V lost 5 bases and J 0 bases, leaving 14 bases between the germline ends. Per the germline V gene, CDR1 is SGHAT and CDR2 is FQDESV (reference sequence). In nucleotides, the CDR3 is TGTGCCAGCAGCAAAAAGCTTATTAGCTCCTACAATGAGCAGTTCTTC. It translates to CASSKKLISSYNEQFF.

CDR3 nucleotides: TGTGCCATCAGTCCTTTAAGGGGGCTAAGGGAAGAGACCCAGTACTTC. Its protein product is CAISPLRGLREETQYF. The genes are TRBV10-3 and TRBJ2-5; 7 bases align to TRBD1. Germline V gives CDR1 ENHRY, CDR2 SYGVKD. Losses at the gene ends were 5 bases for V and 3 bases for J; bases not matched to a gene: 12. The CDR3 spans 16 residues.

V gene TRBV19 combines with J gene TRBJ2-1; possible D gene TRBD1, 6 bases. This CDR3 region has 16 residues. V lost 7 bases to trimming and J lost 4 bases, with 20 bases between them. CDR1 is LNHDA, CDR2 SQIVND, per germline (reference sequence). For the CDR3, the DNA is TGTGCCAGTAAGGAGATATCAGGGGCCAAGTACAATGAGCAGTTCTTC. Encoded protein: CASKEISGAKYNEQFF.

The rearrangement links TRBV5-8 to TRBJ2-7; D unresolved. Per the germline V gene, CDR1 is SGHTS and CDR2 is YDEGEE. V shed 4 bases and J shed 0 bases, with 11 bases lying between them. The CDR3 runs 14 residues. The CDR3: CASSLSFDSYEQYF. The DNA of the CDR3 is TGTGCCAGCAGCCTTTCCTTCGACTCCTACGAGCAGTACTTC.

Only one count was recorded for this clone. V usage is TRBV19 and J usage is TRBJ2-3; 7 bases match TRBD1. The germline V gene has CDR1 LNHDA and CDR2 SQIVND (reference sequence). The V segment lost 7 bases and the J segment 3 bases; nucleotides outside the gene matches: 4. The CDR3 totals 13 residues. The CDR3 DNA follows: TGTGCCAGTACTTGGACAGGAACAGATACGCAGTATTTT. This translates into CASTWTGTDTQYF.

The chain combines TRBV25-1 with TRBJ2-3; no clear D gene. Germline V gene lookup returns CDR1 MGHDK and CDR2 SYGVNS. The CDR3 runs to 14 residues. Trimming shortened V by 4 bases and J by 5 bases, and 13 bases separated the two germline ends. The CDR3 sequence: CASSVNRVVDTQYF. Here the CDR3 DNA reads TGTGCCAGCAGTGTAAACAGAGTTGTAGATACGCAGTATTTT.

CDR3 sequence (DNA): TGTGCCAGCACCACATTCCCCGGGACAGGGGGCGAGACCCAGTACTTC. This gives the protein CASTTFPGTGGETQYF. This chain joins TRBV2 and TRBJ2-5; TRBD1 agrees at 12 bases. This CDR3 is 16 amino acids long. Trimming took 7 bases from V and 5 from J; bases not matched to a gene: 11. The germline CDR1 and CDR2 sequences are SNHLY and FYNNEI. The variable domain in full, completed from reference TRBV2 and TRBJ2-5, reads EPEVTQTPSHQVTQMGQEVILRCVPISNHLYFYWYRQILGQKVEFLVSFYNNEISEKSEIFDDQFSVERPDGSNFTLKIRSTKLEDSAMYFCASTTFPGTGGETQYFGPGTRLLVL.

This rearrangement joins TRBV6-1 to TRBJ2-3; D may be TRBD2 (6 bases). CDR3 length: 14 amino acids. Germline CDR1 reads MNHNS; CDR2 reads SASEGT. V shed 5 bases and J shed 0 bases, with 9 bases lying between them. CDR3 coding DNA: TGTGCCAGCAGTCCGGGACTGAGCACAGATACGCAGTATTTT. It yields the protein CASSPGLSTDTQYF.

The V gene is TRBV18, the J gene TRBJ2-5, with 10 bases lining up with TRBD1. The CDR3 is made up of 15 amino acids. The junction had 5 bases not matched to a gene; V was cut back by 2 bases and J by 5 bases. CDR1 and CDR2 from the germline V gene are KGHSH and LQKENI. The CDR3 DNA is TGTGCCAGCTCACCAGACAGGGGGCGGAGGGAGACCCAGTACTTC. Translation gives CASSPDRGRRETQYF. The entire variable domain, with the rest obtained from reference TRBV18 and TRBJ2-5, is as follows: NAGVMQNPRHLVRRRGQEARLRCSPMKGHSHVYWYRQLPEEGLKFMVYLQKENIIDESGMPKERFSAEFPKEGPSILRIQQVVRGDSAAYFCASSPDRGRRETQYFGPGTRLLVL.

The chain carries TRBV29-1 and TRBJ2-5; a possible D gene is TRBD1 (5 bases). CDR1 SQVTM and CDR2 ANQGSEA come from the germline V gene. The CDR3 contains 14 residues. Trimming removed 6 bases at V and 4 bases at J, with 18 bases between. CDR3 coding DNA: TGCAGCGTGGAACCCAGCGCAAGGGGAGAGACCCAGTACTTC. Encoded protein: CSVEPSARGETQYF.

The chain couples TRBV21-1 to TRBJ2-5. TRBV21-1 is an annotated pseudogene. CDR3 length: 11 amino acids. This chain's CDR3 is CASSKVETQYF. The CDR3 DNA reads TGTGCCAGCAGCAAAGTGGAGACCCAGTACTTC.

About this clone itself: The junction departs from the called germline gene at one end, perhaps through a read error. This chain connects TRBV18 to TRBJ1-2; the D is unclear. Germline values: CDR1 KGHSH, CDR2 LQKENI. The CDR3 has 17 amino acids. CDR3 in amino acids: CASSPRPGQLVNYGYTF. For the CDR3, the DNA is TGTGCCAGCTCCCCACGGCCAGGCCAACTTGTTAACTATGGCTACACCTTC.

The genes are TRBV4-1 and TRBJ2-7; TRBD2 matches 10 bases. V lost 0 bases, J lost 4 bases, and 24 bases stayed unmatched. The CDR3 length is 22 residues. The germline CDR1 and CDR2 sequences are MGHRA and YSYEKL. The CDR3 coding sequence is TGCGCCAGCAGCCAAGAAGTTCGGCTGGGGGGGCCCCTAGCGGGAGTTTTGTACGAGCAGTACTTC. This sequence encodes CASSQEVRLGGPLAGVLYEQYF.

The V gene is TRBV10-3, the J gene TRBJ2-1; D may be TRBD1 (5 bases). V was cut by 2 bases and J by 4 bases, with 15 bases left in between. The CDR3 contains 16 residues. The V gene's germline CDR1 is ENHRY and CDR2 SYGVKD. For the CDR3, the DNA is TGTGCCATCAGTGAGCAGGGTTTAGTGGGGTACAATGAGCAGTTCTTC. It codes for CAISEQGLVGYNEQFF.

The chain couples TRBV28 to TRBJ2-1; TRBD2 matches at 9 bases. Per the germline V gene, CDR1 is MDHEN and CDR2 is SYDVKM. V shed 4 bases, J shed 10 bases, and the junction held 11 bases outside the gene matches. The CDR3 extends over 15 amino acids. CDR3 bases: TGTGCCAGCAGTTCAACGGGCGGGAGGGCAGAGGAGCAGTTCTTC. It specifies CASSSTGGRAEEQFF.

V usage is TRBV5-1 and J usage is TRBJ1-4; no firm D call. The CDR3 extends over 15 amino acids. V was pared by 6 bases and J by 1 base, with 13 bases between. Looked up from germline, CDR1 is SGHRS and CDR2 is YFSETQ. For the CDR3, the DNA is TGCGCCAGCACCCCCTCGATAGGAACTAATGAAAAACTGTTTTTT. Amino acids: CASTPSIGTNEKLFF.

The V call is TRBV25-1, the J call TRBJ2-4, with D uncertain. This CDR3 spans 15 amino acids. V was trimmed by 2 bases and J by 4 bases, leaving 12 bases between them. Germline CDR1 and CDR2: MGHDK and SYGVNS. The CDR3 sequence: CASSEAGQKKNIQYF. In DNA form, the CDR3 reads TGTGCCAGCAGTGAAGCTGGTCAGAAGAAAAACATTCAGTACTTC.

V gene TRBV7-3 combines with J gene TRBJ1-2; D gene uncertain. Per germline, CDR1 SGHTA and CDR2 FQGTGA. The length of the CDR3 is 13 residues. Between the trimmed V and J ends, which lost 5 bases and 2 bases, there was a span of 9 bases. The CDR3 nucleotides are TGTGCCAGCAGCCTTGACAACAACTATGGCTACACCTTC. This encodes CASSLDNNYGYTF.

This clone was picked up one time. J is TRBJ2-7 and V is TRBV19, with 10 bases aligning to TRBD2. The CDR3 contains 16 residues. In germline, CDR1 is LNHDA, CDR2 SQIVND (reference sequence). The trim removed 5 bases at V and 3 bases at J, leaving 10 bases unmatched. DNA for the CDR3: TGTGCCAGTAGTCTTAAGGGACTAGCGTCGATCTACGAGCAGTACTTC. This translates into CASSLKGLASIYEQYF.

This clone was detected only a few times. This chain links TRBV9 with TRBJ1-1; D not certain. This CDR3 is 14 amino acids long. Germline assignment: CDR1 SGDLS and CDR2 YYNGEE. V lost 3 bases, J lost 5 bases, and 14 bases lay in between. The CDR3 nucleotides read TGTGCCAGCAGCGCCTCTCCGGTGGGGACTGAAGCTTTCTTT. Protein: CASSASPVGTEAFF. Full variable domain (missing parts from reference TRBV9 and TRBJ1-1): DSGVTQTPKHLITATGQRVTLRCSPRSGDLSVYWYQQSLDQGLQFLIQYYNGEERAKGNILERFSAQQFPDLHSELNLSSLELGDSALYFCASSASPVGTEAFFGQGTRLTVV.